These 30 T cell receptor beta chains were all obtained from the same sample, sequenced in a study of fetal regulatory T cell absence and autoimmunity. Profiling relied on immunoSEQ multiplex PCR, and the TCRdb table lists in-frame clones only, not all of them. Of about 50,000 clones listed, about four fifths were seen once; the top ten hold 0.35% to 0.5%. Sequences were obtained from cord blood. These receptors were taken from a newborn boy with IPEX syndrome.

The chain has TRBV7-2 and TRBJ1-2; 8 nucleotides align to TRBD1. CDR3 size: 16 residues. J gave up 6 bases and V 5 bases, and 14 bases lay outside the gene matches. Germline assignment: CDR1 SGHTA and CDR2 FQGNSA. The CDR3 sequence: CASSRFPKGQGDGYTF. CDR3 nucleotide sequence: TGTGCCAGCAGCCGCTTCCCTAAAGGACAGGGTGATGGCTACACCTTC.

J is TRBJ2-7 and V is TRBV30, with TRBD2 identical over 8 bases. Germline V gene data show CDR1 as GTSNPN and CDR2 as SVGIG (reference sequence). With 3 bases clipped from V and 6 bases from J, the junction kept 7 bases outside the gene matches. The CDR3 is made up of 13 amino acids. CDR3: CAWSGREGGEQYF. The CDR3 nucleotides are TGTGCCTGGAGCGGACGGGAGGGAGGCGAGCAGTACTTC.

This clone was seen more than once but under ten times. The chain links TRBV30 to TRBJ1-2; perhaps TRBD1 as D (5 bases). Per germline, CDR1 GTSNPN and CDR2 SVGIG (reference sequence). V lost 4 bases to trimming and J lost 4 bases, with 7 bases between them. This CDR3 has 11 residues. Written as DNA, the CDR3 is TGTGCCTGGACTGGGGGCTATGGCTACACCTTC. This translates into CAWTGGYGYTF. The entire variable domain, with the rest obtained from reference TRBV30 and TRBJ1-2, is as follows: SQTIHQWPATLVQPVGSPLSLECTVEGTSNPNLYWYRQAAGRGLQLLFYSVGIGQISSEVPQNLSASRPQDRQFILSSKKLLLSDSGFYLCAWTGGYGYTFGSGTRLTVV.

The rearrangement uses TRBV7-8 and TRBJ1-1, with 7 bases that match TRBD1. Trimming removed 5 bases from V and 10 bases from J; junction bases left unmatched: 4. CDR1 is SGHVS and CDR2 is FQNEAQ in the germline V gene. The CDR3 spans 11 residues. CDR3 sequence reads: CASSQQGRAFF. In DNA form, the CDR3 reads TGTGCCAGCAGCCAACAGGGGAGAGCTTTCTTT.

J is TRBJ2-1 and V is TRBV5-6; 15 bases line up with TRBD2. Germline values: CDR1 SGHDT, CDR2 YYEEEE. The CDR3 covers 15 residues. With 5 bases clipped from V and 9 bases from J, the junction kept 6 bases outside the gene matches. This CDR3 reads CASRRTSGGASEQFF. CDR3 in DNA: TGTGCCAGCAGACGGACTAGCGGGGGGGCCAGTGAGCAGTTCTTC.

The count of this clone is one. This sequence joins TRBV11-3 and TRBJ2-1, with 8 bases that match TRBD1. V was pared by 1 base and J by 8 bases, with 7 bases of the junction left unmatched. The CDR3 sequence is 15 residues long. Germline CDR1 SGHNT, CDR2 YENEEA. This chain's CDR3 is CASSLASDRDDEQFF. The CDR3 coding sequence is TGTGCCAGCAGCTTAGCGTCGGACAGGGACGATGAGCAGTTCTTC.

The chain joins TRBV10-2 to TRBJ2-7; tentatively, D is TRBD2 (7 bases). Trimming removed 3 bases from V and 3 bases from J, with 18 bases in between. Per germline, CDR1 WSHSY and CDR2 SAAADI. The CDR3 covers 16 residues. The CDR3 nucleotides read TGCGCCAGCAGTGATCCCGAAGGACTAGGGGGCTACGAGCAGTACTTC. Protein product: CASSDPEGLGGYEQYF.

J is TRBJ1-1 and V is TRBV2; D gene uncertain. Germline assignment: CDR1 SNHLY and CDR2 FYNNEI. V was cut by 6 bases and J by 9 bases, with 11 bases left in between. The CDR3 length is 11 residues. The CDR3 DNA reads TGTGCCAGCAGCCGCGGATACCAAGCTTTCTTT. Translated, it gives CASSRGYQAFF.

This clone came up once. The J gene is TRBJ1-1, the V gene TRBV29-1; D not certain. Germline V gene data show CDR1 as SQVTM and CDR2 as ANQGSEA. The CDR3 has 13 residues. V shed 5 bases and J shed 0 bases, with 10 bases lying between them. The CDR3 bases are TGCAGCGTTCCAAGGGAATTGAACACTGAAGCTTTCTTT. Residues: CSVPRELNTEAFF.

V is TRBV5-6 and J is TRBJ1-2; D gene uncertain. V was trimmed by 2 bases and J by 4 bases, leaving 9 bases between them. The CDR3 consists of 13 residues. CDR1 and CDR2 from the germline V gene are SGHDT and YYEEEE. CDR3 in amino acids: CASSFQDFYGYTF. The CDR3 DNA follows: TGTGCCAGCAGCTTTCAGGACTTCTATGGCTACACCTTC.

V usage is TRBV29-1 and J usage is TRBJ1-1; D might be TRBD1 (5 bases). Germline V CDR1 and CDR2: SQVTM, ANQGSEA. Trimming left V 3 bases short and J 8 bases short, with 10 bases between. The CDR3 loop spans 11 amino acids. The DNA for the CDR3 is TGCAGCGTTGATCGGGGCAGGGAAGCTTTCTTT. It specifies CSVDRGREAFF. Full variable domain (missing parts from reference TRBV29-1 and TRBJ1-1): SAVISQKPSRDICQRGTSLTIQCQVDSQVTMMFWYRQQPGQSLTLIATANQGSEATYESGFVIDKFPISRPNLTFSTLTVSNMSPEDSSIYLCSVDRGREAFFGQGTRLTVV.

CDR3 region: CAWSSGNQPQHF. DNA for the CDR3: TGTGCCTGGAGTTCAGGTAATCAGCCCCAGCATTTT. The chain has TRBV30 and TRBJ1-5, with unresolved D. Trimming stripped 2 bases from V and 4 bases from J, with 6 bases between. CDR3 length: 12 residues. CDR1 is GTSNPN and CDR2 is SVGIG in the germline V gene (reference sequence).

This sequence joins TRBV4-3 and TRBJ2-3; possibly TRBD2 for D (6 bases). The CDR3 spans 16 residues. Trimming stripped 0 bases from V and 1 base from J, with 11 bases between. Germline V gene sequence: CDR1 LGHNA, CDR2 YSLEER. CDR3 sequence (DNA): TGCGCCAGCAGCCAAGAAGGCCGCGGGGGCACAGATACGCAGTATTTT. This codes for CASSQEGRGGTDTQYF.

The chain links TRBV6-5 to TRBJ2-2, with D possibly matching TRBD1 (6 bases). V was trimmed by 7 bases and J by 1 base, leaving 10 bases between them. CDR1 is MNHEY, CDR2 SVGAGI, per germline. This CDR3 spans 14 amino acids. DNA of the CDR3: TGTGCCAGCACCCAGACAGGGAACACCGGGGAGCTGTTTTTT. Translating it yields CASTQTGNTGELFF.

The J gene is TRBJ1-5, the V gene TRBV6-5, with D maybe TRBD1 (5 bases). CDR3 size: 14 residues. V gave up 5 bases and J gave up 9 bases, with 17 bases separating them. CDR1 is MNHEY and CDR2 is SVGAGI in the germline V gene. In DNA, the CDR3 is TGTGCCAGCAGTGGACAAGGATGGAGAGGGCCCCAGCATTTT. Translating it yields CASSGQGWRGPQHF.

The chain combines TRBV11-3 with TRBJ1-2, with 7 bases aligning to TRBD1. After removal of 5 bases from V and 7 bases from J, the junction contained 10 bases not matched to a gene. Per the germline V gene, CDR1 is SGHNT and CDR2 is YENEEA. This CDR3 contains 14 residues. CDR3 in DNA: TGTGCCAGCAGCCCCACTACAGGGGCAGGTGGCTACACCTTC. Its translation is CASSPTTGAGGYTF.

The chain joins TRBV19 to TRBJ2-1; 14 nucleotides line up with TRBD2. This CDR3 contains 16 residues. With 6 bases clipped from V and 4 bases from J, the junction kept 5 bases outside the gene matches. CDR1 LNHDA and CDR2 SQIVND come from the germline V gene (reference sequence). This CDR3 is CASRKGTSGSYNEQFF. The CDR3 nucleotides read TGTGCCAGTAGGAAGGGGACTAGCGGGAGTTACAATGAGCAGTTCTTC.

The chain links TRBV18 to TRBJ1-6; no clear D. There are 14 residues in the CDR3. Trimming removed 0 bases from V and 6 bases from J, with 6 bases in between. Germline CDR1 is KGHSH and CDR2 is LQKENI. The CDR3 nucleotides read TGTGCCAGCTCACCACCACAAATTAATTCACCCCTCCACTTT. Protein: CASSPPQINSPLHF. Full variable domain (rest looked up from reference TRBV18 and TRBJ1-6): NAGVMQNPRHLVRRRGQEARLRCSPMKGHSHVYWYRQLPEEGLKFMVYLQKENIIDESGMPKERFSAEFPKEGPSILRIQQVVRGDSAAYFCASSPPQINSPLHFGNGTRLTVT.

DNA for the CDR3: TGTGCCAGCAGCTTCCCCGGCAAAAGGGGTGGCTACACCTTC. Amino acid sequence: CASSFPGKRGGYTF. The chain has TRBV7-9 and TRBJ1-2, with a tentative D call TRBD1 (5 bases). Germline CDR1 and CDR2: SEHNR and FQNEAQ (reference sequence). Trimming took 3 bases from V and 7 from J, leaving 15 bases between them. The length of the CDR3 is 14 residues.

The chain combines TRBV7-6 with TRBJ1-1, with TRBD1 matching 10 bases. The junction had 5 bases not matched to a gene; V was cut back by 4 bases and J by 3 bases. CDR1 is SGHVS, CDR2 FNYEAQ, per germline. This CDR3 has 15 residues. The CDR3: CASSSRTGGHTEAFF. CDR3 in DNA: TGTGCCAGCAGCTCACGGACAGGGGGGCACACTGAAGCTTTCTTT.

V gene TRBV6-6 combines with J gene TRBJ1-1; D call uncertain. The CDR3 has 12 amino acids. The V and J ends lost 4 bases and 6 bases respectively, with 9 bases between them. CDR1 is MNHNY and CDR2 is SVGAGI in the germline V gene (reference sequence). The CDR3 coding sequence is TGTGCCAGCAGTTGGGTAGTCGCTGAAGCTTTCTTT. Its protein is CASSWVVAEAFF.

The chain is built from TRBV5-4 and TRBJ2-3; TRBD2 matches 10 bases. Trimming cost V 5 bases and J 1 base; bases outside gene matches: 13. Per the germline V gene, CDR1 is SGHNT and CDR2 is YYREEE (reference sequence). This CDR3 region has 18 residues. CDR3 amino acids: CASRLGLAGDSGTDTQYF. CDR3 nucleotide sequence: TGTGCCAGCAGATTAGGGCTAGCGGGGGACAGTGGCACAGATACGCAGTATTTT. The full variable domain, in which reference TRBV5-4 and TRBJ2-3 provide the parts outside the CDR3, is ETGVTQSPTHLIKTRGQQVTLRCSSQSGHNTVSWYQQALGQGPQFIFQYYREEENGRGNFPPRFSGLQFPNYSSELNVNALELDDSALYLCASRLGLAGDSGTDTQYFGPGTRLTVL.

The chain combines TRBV2 with TRBJ2-2; TRBD2 matches 15 bases. V lost 8 bases, J lost 3 bases, and 7 bases stayed unmatched. The CDR3 totals 17 residues. CDR1 is SNHLY, CDR2 FYNNEI, per germline. The CDR3 reads CASLGLAGGRDTGELFF. The CDR3 DNA sequence: TGTGCCAGCCTTGGACTAGCGGGGGGGCGGGACACCGGGGAGCTGTTTTTT.

This chain connects TRBV19 to TRBJ2-4; 11 bases are a match to TRBD2. This CDR3 is built from 20 residues. Per the germline V gene, CDR1 is LNHDA and CDR2 is SQIVND (reference sequence). J lost 0 bases, V lost 2 bases, and 12 bases had no gene match. For the CDR3, the DNA is TGTGCCAGTAGTATACGTGCTAGCGGGGGGCGAAAGCTAGCCAAAAACATTCAGTACTTC. Translated, it gives CASSIRASGGRKLAKNIQYF.

This clone was recorded a few times. The V gene is TRBV5-1, the J gene TRBJ2-2; D unresolved. Germline assignment: CDR1 SGHRS and CDR2 YFSETQ. This CDR3 is 12 amino acids long. Trimming took off 1 base at V and 2 bases at J, with 0 bases between the two ends. CDR3 DNA: TGCGCCAGCAGCTTGAACACCGGGGAGCTGTTTTTT. This translates into CASSLNTGELFF. The variable domain in full, with the rest retrieved from reference TRBV5-1 and TRBJ2-2, is KAGVTQTPRYLIKTRGQQVTLSCSPISGHRSVSWYQQTPGQGLQFLFEYFSETQRNKGNFPGRFSGRQFSNSRSEMNVSTLELGDSALYLCASSLNTGELFFGEGSRLTVL.

The V and J genes are TRBV6-1 and TRBJ2-3; tentative D call: TRBD1 (6 bases). Trimming removed 3 bases from V and 2 bases from J, with 12 bases in between. Germline-derived CDR1 and CDR2 are MNHNS and SASEGT. This CDR3 has 15 amino acids. The CDR3 DNA reads as TGTGCCAGCAGTGATACACAGGGAGCCACAGATACGCAGTATTTT. Its translation is CASSDTQGATDTQYF.

This clone was seen a few times. The chain links TRBV19 to TRBJ1-6, with a weak D call TRBD1 (5 bases). The germline V gene has CDR1 LNHDA and CDR2 SQIVND (reference sequence). The CDR3 is made up of 15 amino acids. V was pared by 5 bases and J by 1 base, with 9 bases between. The CDR3 DNA sequence: TGTGCCAGTAGTCCGCGACAGTCCTATAATTCACCCCTCCACTTT. Protein sequence: CASSPRQSYNSPLHF.

The chain combines TRBV7-2 with TRBJ1-1; 10 bases map to TRBD1. Germline V gene sequence: CDR1 SGHTA, CDR2 FQGNSA. This CDR3 has 13 residues. Unmatched junction bases numbered 3, after V lost 2 bases and J lost 9 bases. The CDR3 DNA sequence: TGTGCCAGCAGCTTAAGACAGGGGGCGAAAGCTTTCTTT. Translating it yields CASSLRQGAKAFF.

This chain links TRBV18 with TRBJ1-1; D gene uncertain. The germline V and J ends were trimmed by 0 bases and 4 bases, with 12 bases remaining between them. From germline, CDR1 is KGHSH and CDR2 LQKENI. CDR3 length: 15 residues. The CDR3 protein is CASSPPGWDFTEAFF. CDR3 in DNA: TGTGCCAGCTCACCACCGGGATGGGATTTCACTGAAGCTTTCTTT.

V and J are TRBV29-1 and TRBJ2-1, with D possibly being TRBD1 or TRBD2 (6 bases each). This CDR3 has 14 amino acids. V was trimmed by 4 bases and J by 0 bases, leaving 10 bases between them. From germline, CDR1 is SQVTM and CDR2 ANQGSEA. CDR3 protein: CSVGRDTSYNEQFF. The CDR3 bases are TGCAGCGTTGGGCGGGACACCTCCTACAATGAGCAGTTCTTC.